The 17 T cell receptor beta chains listed next were all sequenced from one sample in a study of cytomegalovirus exposure and HLA in healthy donors. Primers included in the PCR were 60 Vbeta and 13 Jbeta primers. Produced via immunoSEQ multiplex PCR; TCRdb's table is partial and in-frame only. Counted here are around 160,000 clones, 80% occurring once; the ten biggest clones make up approximately 9.8%. Sequences were obtained from PBMCs. These receptors all come from a man younger than 35 in good health and CMV-seropositive.

This clone was seen a handful of times. The rearrangement joins TRBV23-1 to TRBJ1-2; possibly TRBD1 for D (6 bases). TRBV23-1 has ORF status, its function being uncertain. Trimming stripped 3 bases from V and 4 bases from J, with 24 bases between. There are 18 residues in the CDR3. CDR3 sequence: CASSHPLDRPLLIYGYTF. The CDR3 DNA reads TGCGCCAGCAGTCACCCCTTGGACAGACCACTTCTAATCTATGGCTACACCTTC.

V gene TRBV2 combines with J gene TRBJ2-2; the D gene is possibly TRBD2 (5 bases). This CDR3 has 14 residues. Germline assignment: CDR1 SNHLY and CDR2 FYNNEI. Trimming removed 5 bases from V and 6 bases from J, with 13 bases in between. CDR3 sequence (DNA): TGTGCCAGCAGTAGCGGAGTCGGGCCCGGGGAGCTGTTTTTT. Protein product: CASSSGVGPGELFF. Supplemented by reference TRBV2 and TRBJ2-2, the full variable domain reads EPEVTQTPSHQVTQMGQEVILRCVPISNHLYFYWYRQILGQKVEFLVSFYNNEISEKSEIFDDQFSVERPDGSNFTLKIRSTKLEDSAMYFCASSSGVGPGELFFGEGSRLTVL.

This chain connects TRBV27 to TRBJ1-2, with unresolved D. V was shortened by 3 bases and J by 5 bases, with 10 bases between the two germline ends. CDR1 is MNHEY and CDR2 is SMNVEV in the germline V gene (reference sequence). The CDR3 is 13 residues long. The CDR3 spells CASSLARGYGYTF. CDR3 DNA sequence: TGTGCCAGCAGTTTGGCCAGAGGATATGGCTACACCTTC.

V is TRBV7-9 and J is TRBJ1-2; D gene unclear. V was shortened by 5 bases and J by 7 bases, with 23 bases between the two germline ends. The CDR3 contains 16 residues. Germline loops: CDR1 SEHNR, CDR2 FQNEAQ (reference sequence). The chain's CDR3 is CASSPGAGPGRSGYTF. The CDR3, as DNA: TGTGCCAGCAGCCCAGGTGCGGGCCCGGGTCGTTCTGGCTACACCTTC.

This clone came up once. V usage is TRBV7-2 and J usage is TRBJ2-7, with 9 bases fitting TRBD1. The germline V gene encodes CDR1 SGHTA and CDR2 FQGNSA. Trimming took 6 bases from V and 1 from J; bases not matched to a gene: 10. This CDR3 comprises 16 residues. DNA for the CDR3: TGTACCAGCAGTCCTATTTCTGGACAGGGGTCCTACGAGCAGTACTTC. Translating it yields CTSSPISGQGSYEQYF.

The J gene is TRBJ2-7, the V gene TRBV2; 13 nucleotides match TRBD2. V lost 5 bases, J lost 6 bases, and 4 bases stayed unmatched. This CDR3 comprises 14 residues. Germline values: CDR1 SNHLY, CDR2 FYNNEI. The CDR3 bases are TGTGCCAGCAGTAGACTAGCGGGAGGTTCCGAGCAGTACTTC. It encodes CASSRLAGGSEQYF.

The sample holds one count of this clone. This chain connects TRBV11-2 to TRBJ1-5, with TRBD1 matching 9 bases. Germline V gives CDR1 SGHAT, CDR2 FQNNGV. The CDR3 has 14 residues. The ends lost 3 bases at V and 6 bases at J; junction bases unmatched: 3. CDR3 bases: TGTGCCAGCAGCTTGGGGACAGGGAGTCAGCCCCAGCATTTT. It translates to CASSLGTGSQPQHF.

Only a few counts were recorded for this clone. The rearrangement uses TRBV2 and TRBJ1-2, with unresolved D. The CDR3 is 11 amino acids. Deletions cut 7 bases from V and 8 bases from J, with 11 bases between. Germline V gives CDR1 SNHLY, CDR2 FYNNEI. CDR3 amino acids: CASTPVWGYTF. CDR3 in DNA: TGTGCCAGCACACCAGTCTGGGGCTACACCTTC.

The chain employs TRBV5-1 and TRBJ1-2; a weak D match, TRBD1 (5 bases). In germline, CDR1 is SGHRS, CDR2 YFSETQ. The CDR3 totals 15 residues. V was trimmed by 4 bases and J by 7 bases, leaving 20 bases between them. In DNA, the CDR3 is TGCGCCAGCAGCCCTGGAGTGACAGACCCACTTGGCTACACCTTC. Amino acids: CASSPGVTDPLGYTF.

The chain joins TRBV6-5 to TRBJ2-1; 7 nucleotides line up with TRBD2. J gave up 1 base and V 9 bases, and 6 bases lay outside the gene matches. CDR1 is MNHEY, CDR2 SVGAGI, per germline. This CDR3 region has 14 residues. The DNA for the CDR3 is TGTGCCAGTAGATCTAGCGGTTCCTACAATGAGCAGTTCTTC. It is translated as CASRSSGSYNEQFF.

The rearrangement uses TRBV6-1 and TRBJ2-1; D ambiguous. The germline V gene encodes CDR1 MNHNS and CDR2 SASEGT. The CDR3 sequence is 12 residues long. Trimming removed 1 base at V and 15 bases at J, with 13 bases between. In DNA, the CDR3 is TGTGCCAGCAGTGAAGGACTCGTCCAATGGTTCTTC. Translated: CASSEGLVQWFF.

The rearrangement joins TRBV2 to TRBJ2-7; D may be TRBD1 (6 bases). CDR1 is SNHLY, CDR2 FYNNEI, per germline. V was clipped by 4 bases and J by 7 bases, with 11 bases between them. This CDR3 has 12 amino acids. The CDR3 reads CASSGGGREQYF. CDR3 DNA sequence: TGTGCCAGCAGTGGAGGGGGTCGGGAGCAGTACTTC.

The chain combines TRBV15 with TRBJ2-1; TRBD2 matches at 7 bases. The CDR3 has 12 residues. Trimming took 6 bases from V and 7 from J; bases not matched to a gene: 3. Germline CDR1 LNHNV, CDR2 YYDKDF (reference sequence). CDR3 residues: CATRAGDNEQFF. CDR3 bases: TGTGCCACCAGGGCGGGAGATAATGAGCAGTTCTTC.

The chain carries TRBV5-6 and TRBJ1-3; possibly TRBD1 for D (5 bases). Germline V gene data show CDR1 as SGHDT and CDR2 as YYEEEE. The CDR3 runs to 16 residues. V lost 4 bases and J lost 2, with 16 bases in between. In DNA form, the CDR3 reads TGTGCCAGCAGCCTTTGGTGGGGGGATACTGGAAACACCATATATTTT. Its protein is CASSLWWGDTGNTIYF.

This clone was counted between two and nine times. This chain joins TRBV6-4 and TRBJ1-2; 11 nucleotides match TRBD1. The germline CDR1 and CDR2 sequences are MRHNA and SNTAGT. The CDR3 loop spans 15 amino acids. The trim removed 2 bases at V and 6 bases at J, leaving 5 bases unmatched. The CDR3 sequence is CASSDRTGGADGYTF. In nucleotides, the CDR3 is TGTGCCAGCAGTGACCGGACAGGGGGCGCCGATGGCTACACCTTC.

V usage is TRBV5-4 and J usage is TRBJ2-5, with TRBD1 matching 7 bases. This CDR3 is built from 13 residues. The germline V gene encodes CDR1 SGHNT and CDR2 YYREEE (reference sequence). The trim removed 4 bases at V and 5 bases at J, leaving 5 bases unmatched. The CDR3 is CASSHRGGETQYF. In nucleotides, the CDR3 is TGTGCCAGCAGCCACAGGGGTGGGGAGACCCAGTACTTC.

The CDR3 nucleotides are TGCAGTGCTACCCCAGGGAATGAGCAGTTCTTC. Translating it yields CSATPGNEQFF. The chain combines TRBV20-1 with TRBJ2-1; D is possibly TRBD1 (5 bases). Trimming removed 4 bases at V and 7 bases at J, with 8 bases between. This CDR3 spans 11 amino acids. Germline loops: CDR1 DFQATT, CDR2 SNEGSKA (reference sequence).